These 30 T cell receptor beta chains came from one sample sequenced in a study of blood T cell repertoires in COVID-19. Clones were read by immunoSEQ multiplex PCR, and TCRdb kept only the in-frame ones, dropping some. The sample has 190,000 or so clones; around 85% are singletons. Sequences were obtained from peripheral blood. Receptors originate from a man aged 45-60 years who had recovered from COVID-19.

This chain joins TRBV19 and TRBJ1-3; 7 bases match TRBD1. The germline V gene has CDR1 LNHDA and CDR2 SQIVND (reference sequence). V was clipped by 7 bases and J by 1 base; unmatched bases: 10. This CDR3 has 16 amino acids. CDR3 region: CASNPGQSESGNTIYF. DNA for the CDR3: TGTGCCAGTAATCCGGGACAGTCCGAGTCTGGAAACACCATATATTTT.

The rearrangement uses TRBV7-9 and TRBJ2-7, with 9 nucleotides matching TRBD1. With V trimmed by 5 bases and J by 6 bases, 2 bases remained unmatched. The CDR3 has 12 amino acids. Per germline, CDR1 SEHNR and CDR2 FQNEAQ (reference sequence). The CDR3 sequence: CASSRDRAEQYF. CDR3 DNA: TGTGCCAGCAGCCGGGACAGGGCCGAGCAGTACTTC.

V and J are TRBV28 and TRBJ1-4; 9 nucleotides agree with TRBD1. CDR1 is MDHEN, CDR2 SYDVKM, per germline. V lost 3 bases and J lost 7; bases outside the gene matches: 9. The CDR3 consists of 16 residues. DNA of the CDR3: TGTGCCAGCAGTTTCATTACAGGGGGCGGAGCTGAAAAACTGTTTTTT. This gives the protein CASSFITGGGAEKLFF.

Here the CDR3 DNA reads TGTGCCAGCAGCAAGACTAGCGGGACAAGGCTCCATGAGCAGTTCTTC. It is translated as CASSKTSGTRLHEQFF. The chain employs TRBV11-3 and TRBJ2-1; 11 bases align to TRBD2. The germline gives CDR1 SGHNT, CDR2 YENEEA. V was clipped by 5 bases and J by 8 bases; unmatched bases: 11. The CDR3 is made up of 16 amino acids.

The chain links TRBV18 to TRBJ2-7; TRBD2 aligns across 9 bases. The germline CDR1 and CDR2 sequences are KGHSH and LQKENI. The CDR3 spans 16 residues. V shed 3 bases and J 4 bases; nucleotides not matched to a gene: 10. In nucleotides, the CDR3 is TGTGCCAGCTCACCGGCGGGAGGGCTCTCTCAATACGAGCAGTACTTC. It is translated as CASSPAGGLSQYEQYF.

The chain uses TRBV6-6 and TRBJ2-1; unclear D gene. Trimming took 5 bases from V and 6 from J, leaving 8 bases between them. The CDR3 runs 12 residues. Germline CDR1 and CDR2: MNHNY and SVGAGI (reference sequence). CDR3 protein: CASSVLSNEQFF. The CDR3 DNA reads TGTGCCAGCAGTGTCCTGTCCAATGAGCAGTTCTTC.

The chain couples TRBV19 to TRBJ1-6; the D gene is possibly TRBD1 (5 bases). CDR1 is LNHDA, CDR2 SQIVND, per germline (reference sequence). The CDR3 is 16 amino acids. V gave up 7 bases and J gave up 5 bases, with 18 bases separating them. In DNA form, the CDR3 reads TGTGCCAGTAAGGTGACAGCGAACGTTCATAATTCACCCCTCCACTTT. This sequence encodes CASKVTANVHNSPLHF. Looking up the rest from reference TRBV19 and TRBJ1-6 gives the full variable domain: DGGITQSPKYLFRKEGQNVTLSCEQNLNHDAMYWYRQDPGQGLRLIYYSQIVNDFQKGDIAEGYSVSREKKESFPLTVTSAQKNPTAFYLCASKVTANVHNSPLHFGNGTRLTVT.

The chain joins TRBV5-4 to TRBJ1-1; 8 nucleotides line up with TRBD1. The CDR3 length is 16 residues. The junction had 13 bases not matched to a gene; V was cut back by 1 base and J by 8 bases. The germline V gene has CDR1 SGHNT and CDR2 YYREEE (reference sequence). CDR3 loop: CASSLLGQGGFGEAFF. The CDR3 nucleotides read TGTGCCAGCAGCTTGCTAGGACAGGGTGGATTCGGGGAAGCTTTCTTT. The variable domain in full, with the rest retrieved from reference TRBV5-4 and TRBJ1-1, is ETGVTQSPTHLIKTRGQQVTLRCSSQSGHNTVSWYQQALGQGPQFIFQYYREEENGRGNFPPRFSGLQFPNYSSELNVNALELDDSALYLCASSLLGQGGFGEAFFGQGTRLTVV.

CDR3 amino acids: CASSLLAGGTYNEQFF. The CDR3, as DNA: TGTGCCAGCAGCTTGCTAGCGGGAGGTACCTACAATGAGCAGTTCTTC. The chain is built from TRBV7-2 and TRBJ2-1; 11 bases map to TRBD2. The junction had 3 bases not matched to a gene; V was cut back by 3 bases and J by 2 bases. CDR1 and CDR2 from the germline V gene are SGHTA and FQGNSA. CDR3 length equals 16 residues.

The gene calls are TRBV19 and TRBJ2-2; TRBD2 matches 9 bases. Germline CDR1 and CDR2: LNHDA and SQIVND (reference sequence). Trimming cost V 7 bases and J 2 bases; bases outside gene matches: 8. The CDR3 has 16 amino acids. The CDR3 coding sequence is TGTGCCAGTAACACGCCGGGACTAGCAAACACCGGGGAGCTGTTTTTT. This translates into CASNTPGLANTGELFF.

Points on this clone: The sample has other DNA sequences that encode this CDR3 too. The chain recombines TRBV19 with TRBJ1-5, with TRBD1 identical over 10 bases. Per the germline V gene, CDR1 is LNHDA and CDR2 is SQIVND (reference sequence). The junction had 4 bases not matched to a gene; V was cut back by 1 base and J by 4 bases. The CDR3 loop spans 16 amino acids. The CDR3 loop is CASSIVGGQGNQPQHF. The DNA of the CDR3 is TGTGCCAGTAGTATAGTGGGGGGACAGGGGAATCAGCCCCAGCATTTT. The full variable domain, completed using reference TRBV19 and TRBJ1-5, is DGGITQSPKYLFRKEGQNVTLSCEQNLNHDAMYWYRQDPGQGLRLIYYSQIVNDFQKGDIAEGYSVSREKKESFPLTVTSAQKNPTAFYLCASSIVGGQGNQPQHFGDGTRLSIL.

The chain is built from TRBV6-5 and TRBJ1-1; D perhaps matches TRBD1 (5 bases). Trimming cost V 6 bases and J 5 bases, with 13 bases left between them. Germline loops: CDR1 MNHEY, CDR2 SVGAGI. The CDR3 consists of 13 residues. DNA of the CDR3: TGTGCCAGCAGCGGGGGGGGTTGGACTGAAGCTTTCTTT. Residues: CASSGGGWTEAFF.

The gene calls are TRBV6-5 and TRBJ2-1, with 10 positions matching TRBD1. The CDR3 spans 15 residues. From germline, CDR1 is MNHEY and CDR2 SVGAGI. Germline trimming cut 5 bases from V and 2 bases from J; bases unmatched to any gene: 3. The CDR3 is CASSPGQGPYNEQFF. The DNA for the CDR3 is TGTGCCAGCAGTCCGGGACAGGGGCCCTACAATGAGCAGTTCTTC.

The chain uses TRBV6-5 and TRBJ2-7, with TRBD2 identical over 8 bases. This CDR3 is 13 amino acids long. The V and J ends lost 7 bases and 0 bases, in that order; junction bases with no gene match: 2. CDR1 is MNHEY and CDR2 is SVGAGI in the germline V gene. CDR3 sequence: CASKAGASYEQYF. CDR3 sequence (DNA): TGTGCCAGCAAAGCGGGAGCCTCCTACGAGCAGTACTTC.

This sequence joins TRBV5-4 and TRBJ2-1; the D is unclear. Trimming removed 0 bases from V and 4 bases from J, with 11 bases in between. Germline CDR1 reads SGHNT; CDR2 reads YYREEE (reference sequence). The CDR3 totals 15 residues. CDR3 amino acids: CASSLGGSVYNEQFF. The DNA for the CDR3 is TGTGCCAGCAGCTTGGGTGGCAGCGTGTACAATGAGCAGTTCTTC.

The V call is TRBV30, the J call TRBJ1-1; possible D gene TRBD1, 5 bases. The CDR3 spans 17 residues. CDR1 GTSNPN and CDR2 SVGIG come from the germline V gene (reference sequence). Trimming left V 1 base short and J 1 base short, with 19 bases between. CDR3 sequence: CAWSDRRSSSSNTEAFF. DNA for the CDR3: TGTGCCTGGAGTGACAGGCGATCTTCCTCATCGAACACTGAAGCTTTCTTT.

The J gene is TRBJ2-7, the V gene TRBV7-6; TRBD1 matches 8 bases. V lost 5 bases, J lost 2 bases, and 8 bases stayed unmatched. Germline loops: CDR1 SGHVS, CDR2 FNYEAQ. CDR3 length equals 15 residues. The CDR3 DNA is TGTGCCAGCAGCAAAGGGGACAGGAATACCTACGAGCAGTACTTC. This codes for CASSKGDRNTYEQYF. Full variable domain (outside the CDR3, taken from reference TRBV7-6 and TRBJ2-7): GAGVSQSPRYKVTKRGQDVALRCDPISGHVSLYWYRQALGQGPEFLTYFNYEAQQDKSGLPNDRFSAERPEGSISTLTIQRTEQRDSAMYRCASSKGDRNTYEQYFGPGTRLTVT.

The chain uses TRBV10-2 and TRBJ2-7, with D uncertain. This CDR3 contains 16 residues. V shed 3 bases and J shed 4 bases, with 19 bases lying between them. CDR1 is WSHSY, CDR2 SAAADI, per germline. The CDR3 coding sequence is TGCGCCAGCAGTGATGTAAGCCGTGTGATCGAATACGAGCAGTACTTC. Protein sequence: CASSDVSRVIEYEQYF.

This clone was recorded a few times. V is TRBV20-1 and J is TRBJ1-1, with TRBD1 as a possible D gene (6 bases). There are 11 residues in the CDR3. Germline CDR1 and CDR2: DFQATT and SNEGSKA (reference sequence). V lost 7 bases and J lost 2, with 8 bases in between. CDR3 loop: CSDGGNTEAFF. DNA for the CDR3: TGCAGTGATGGGGGCAACACTGAAGCTTTCTTT.

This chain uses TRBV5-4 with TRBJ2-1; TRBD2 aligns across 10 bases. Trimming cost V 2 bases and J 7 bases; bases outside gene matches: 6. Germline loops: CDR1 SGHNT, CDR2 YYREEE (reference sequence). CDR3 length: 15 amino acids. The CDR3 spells CASSFGLAEPNEQFF. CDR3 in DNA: TGTGCCAGCAGCTTTGGACTAGCGGAACCTAATGAGCAGTTCTTC.

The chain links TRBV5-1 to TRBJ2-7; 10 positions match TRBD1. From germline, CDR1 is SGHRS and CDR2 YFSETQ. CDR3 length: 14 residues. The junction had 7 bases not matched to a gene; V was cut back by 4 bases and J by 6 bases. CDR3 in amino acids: CASSRDRGGGEQYF. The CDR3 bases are TGCGCCAGCAGCCGGGACAGGGGAGGGGGCGAGCAGTACTTC. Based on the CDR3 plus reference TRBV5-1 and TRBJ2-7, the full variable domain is KAGVTQTPRYLIKTRGQQVTLSCSPISGHRSVSWYQQTPGQGLQFLFEYFSETQRNKGNFPGRFSGRQFSNSRSEMNVSTLELGDSALYLCASSRDRGGGEQYFGPGTRLTVT.

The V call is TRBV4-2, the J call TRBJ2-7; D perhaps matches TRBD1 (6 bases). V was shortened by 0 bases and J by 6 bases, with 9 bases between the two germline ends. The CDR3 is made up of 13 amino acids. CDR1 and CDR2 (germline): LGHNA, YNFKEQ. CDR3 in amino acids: CASSQEQGIEQYF. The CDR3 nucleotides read TGTGCCAGCAGCCAAGAACAGGGAATCGAGCAGTACTTC.

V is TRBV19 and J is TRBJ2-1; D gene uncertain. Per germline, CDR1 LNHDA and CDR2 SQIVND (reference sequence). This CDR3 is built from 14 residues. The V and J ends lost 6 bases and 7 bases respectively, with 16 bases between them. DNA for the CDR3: TGTGCCAGTAGGGATGGGTTCAGGTTGAATGAGCAGTTCTTC. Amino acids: CASRDGFRLNEQFF.

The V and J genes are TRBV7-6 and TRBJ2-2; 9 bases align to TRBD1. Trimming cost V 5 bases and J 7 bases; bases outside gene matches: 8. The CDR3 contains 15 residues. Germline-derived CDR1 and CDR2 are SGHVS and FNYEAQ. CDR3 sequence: CASSRETGGNGELFF. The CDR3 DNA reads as TGTGCCAGCAGCCGAGAGACAGGGGGTAACGGGGAGCTGTTTTTT.

The chain's CDR3 is CATIQGVYGYTF. In nucleotides, the CDR3 is TGTGCCACCATACAGGGTGTCTATGGCTACACCTTC. The chain carries TRBV6-5 and TRBJ1-2; D possibly corresponds to TRBD1 (6 bases). This CDR3 has 12 amino acids. CDR1 MNHEY and CDR2 SVGAGI come from the germline V gene. Trimming cost V 10 bases and J 4 bases, with 13 bases left between them.

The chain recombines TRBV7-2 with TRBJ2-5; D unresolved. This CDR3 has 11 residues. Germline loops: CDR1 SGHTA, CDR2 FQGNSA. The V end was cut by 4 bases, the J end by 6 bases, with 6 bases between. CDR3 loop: CASSWQQTQYF. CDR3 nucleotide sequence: TGTGCCAGCAGCTGGCAACAGACCCAGTACTTC.

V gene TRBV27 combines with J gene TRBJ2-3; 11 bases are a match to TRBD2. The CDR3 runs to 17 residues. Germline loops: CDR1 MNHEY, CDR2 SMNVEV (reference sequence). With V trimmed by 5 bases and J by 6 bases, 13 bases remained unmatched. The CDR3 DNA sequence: TGTGCCAGCAGTATCATAGCGGGAGGGCCCGGAGGGGATACGCAGTATTTT. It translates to CASSIIAGGPGGDTQYF.

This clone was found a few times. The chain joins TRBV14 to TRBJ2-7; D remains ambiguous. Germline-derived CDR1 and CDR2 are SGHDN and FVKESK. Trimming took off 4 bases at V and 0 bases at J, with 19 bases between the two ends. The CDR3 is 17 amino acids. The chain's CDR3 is CASSPHVLVLSSYEQYF. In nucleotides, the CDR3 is TGTGCCAGCAGCCCCCATGTGTTGGTCCTTAGCTCCTACGAGCAGTACTTC.

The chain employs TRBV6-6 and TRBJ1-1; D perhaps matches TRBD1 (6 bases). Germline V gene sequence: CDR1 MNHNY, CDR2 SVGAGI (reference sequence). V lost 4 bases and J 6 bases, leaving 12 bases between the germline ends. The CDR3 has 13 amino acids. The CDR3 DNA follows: TGTGCCAGCAGTTCCCGAGGGGGGGCTGAAGCTTTCTTT. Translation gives CASSSRGGAEAFF.

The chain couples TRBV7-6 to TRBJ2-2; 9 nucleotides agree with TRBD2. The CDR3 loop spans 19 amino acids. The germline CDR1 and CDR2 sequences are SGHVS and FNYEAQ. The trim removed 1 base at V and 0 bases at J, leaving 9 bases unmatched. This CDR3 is CASSLVPLLAGANTGELFF. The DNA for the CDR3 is TGTGCCAGCAGCTTAGTCCCCCTACTAGCGGGTGCGAACACCGGGGAGCTGTTTTTT.